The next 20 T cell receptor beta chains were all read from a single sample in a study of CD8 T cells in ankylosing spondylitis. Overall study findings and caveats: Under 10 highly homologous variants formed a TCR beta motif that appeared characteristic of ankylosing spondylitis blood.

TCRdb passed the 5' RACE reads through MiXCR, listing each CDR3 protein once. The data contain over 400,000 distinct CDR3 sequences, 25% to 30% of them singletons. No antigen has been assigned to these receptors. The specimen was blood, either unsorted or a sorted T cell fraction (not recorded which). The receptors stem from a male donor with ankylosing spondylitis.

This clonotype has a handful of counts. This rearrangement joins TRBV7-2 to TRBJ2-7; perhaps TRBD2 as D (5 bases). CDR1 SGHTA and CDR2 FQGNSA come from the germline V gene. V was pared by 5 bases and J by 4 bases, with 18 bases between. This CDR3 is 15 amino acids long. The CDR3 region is CASSVRPGLGYEQYF. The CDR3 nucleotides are TGTGCCAGCAGCGTCCGGCCTGGACTGGGTTACGAGCAGTACTTC.

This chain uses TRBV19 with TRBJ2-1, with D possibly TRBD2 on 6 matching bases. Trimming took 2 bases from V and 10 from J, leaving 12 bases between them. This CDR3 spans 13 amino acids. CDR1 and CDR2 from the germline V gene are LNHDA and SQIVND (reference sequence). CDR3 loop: CASSIREVTEQFF. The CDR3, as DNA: TGTGCCAGTAGTATAAGGGAGGTCACCGAGCAGTTCTTC.

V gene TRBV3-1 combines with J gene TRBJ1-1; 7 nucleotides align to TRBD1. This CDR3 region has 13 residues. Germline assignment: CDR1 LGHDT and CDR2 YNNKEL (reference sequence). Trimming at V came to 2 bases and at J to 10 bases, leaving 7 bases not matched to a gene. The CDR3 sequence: CASSQMTGLTAFF. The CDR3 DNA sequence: TGTGCCAGCAGCCAAATGACAGGGTTAACAGCTTTCTTT.

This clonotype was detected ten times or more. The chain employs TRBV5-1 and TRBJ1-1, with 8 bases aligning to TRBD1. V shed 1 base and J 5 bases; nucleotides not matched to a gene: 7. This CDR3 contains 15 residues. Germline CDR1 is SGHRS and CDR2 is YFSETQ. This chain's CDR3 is CASSLRDRGTTEAFF. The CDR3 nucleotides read TGCGCCAGCAGCTTGAGAGACAGGGGAACAACTGAAGCTTTCTTT.

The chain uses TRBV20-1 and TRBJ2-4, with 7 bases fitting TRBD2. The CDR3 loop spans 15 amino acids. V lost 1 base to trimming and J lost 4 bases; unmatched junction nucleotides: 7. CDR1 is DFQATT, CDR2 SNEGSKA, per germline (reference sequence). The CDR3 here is CSARVVGGLKNIQYF. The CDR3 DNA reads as TGCAGTGCTAGAGTCGTGGGAGGGCTTAAAAACATTCAGTACTTC.

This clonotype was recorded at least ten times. The DNA for the CDR3 is TGCGCCAGCAGCCCGGACAGAAATGGCTACACCTTC. This gives the protein CASSPDRNGYTF. The V call is TRBV5-1, the J call TRBJ1-2, with TRBD1 as a possible D gene (6 bases). Germline assignment: CDR1 SGHRS and CDR2 YFSETQ. The length of the CDR3 is 12 residues. Trimming cost V 4 bases and J 6 bases, with 10 bases left between them.

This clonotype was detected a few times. The CDR3: CASSLGRDPYNEQFF. The CDR3 region has the DNA TGCGCCAGCAGCTTGGGCCGGGATCCGTACAATGAGCAGTTCTTC. The V call is TRBV5-1, the J call TRBJ2-1; a weak D match, TRBD2 (5 bases). The CDR3 spans 15 residues. Germline CDR1 and CDR2: SGHRS and YFSETQ. The ends were cut back, 0 bases at V and 4 bases at J, with 11 bases in the middle.

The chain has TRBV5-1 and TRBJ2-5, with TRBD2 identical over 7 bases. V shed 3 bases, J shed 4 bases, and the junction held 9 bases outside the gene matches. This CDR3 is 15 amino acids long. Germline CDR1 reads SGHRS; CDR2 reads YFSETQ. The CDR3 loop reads CASSSLGGEVETQYF. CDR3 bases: TGCGCCAGCAGCTCCCTGGGGGGGGAAGTAGAGACCCAGTACTTC. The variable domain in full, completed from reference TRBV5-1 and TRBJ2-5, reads KAGVTQTPRYLIKTRGQQVTLSCSPISGHRSVSWYQQTPGQGLQFLFEYFSETQRNKGNFPGRFSGRQFSNSRSEMNVSTLELGDSALYLCASSSLGGEVETQYFGPGTRLLVL.

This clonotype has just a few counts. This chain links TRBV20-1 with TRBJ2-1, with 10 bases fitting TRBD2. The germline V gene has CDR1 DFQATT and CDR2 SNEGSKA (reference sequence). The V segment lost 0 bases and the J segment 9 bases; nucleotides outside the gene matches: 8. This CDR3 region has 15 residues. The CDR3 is CSAREPSGRAPEQFF. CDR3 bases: TGCAGTGCTAGAGAACCAAGCGGGAGGGCCCCTGAGCAGTTCTTC.

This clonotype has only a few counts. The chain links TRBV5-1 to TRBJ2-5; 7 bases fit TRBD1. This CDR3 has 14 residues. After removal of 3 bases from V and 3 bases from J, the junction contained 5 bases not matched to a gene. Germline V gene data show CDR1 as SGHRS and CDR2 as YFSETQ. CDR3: CASSWGQSEETQYF. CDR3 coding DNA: TGCGCCAGCAGCTGGGGACAGAGCGAAGAGACCCAGTACTTC.

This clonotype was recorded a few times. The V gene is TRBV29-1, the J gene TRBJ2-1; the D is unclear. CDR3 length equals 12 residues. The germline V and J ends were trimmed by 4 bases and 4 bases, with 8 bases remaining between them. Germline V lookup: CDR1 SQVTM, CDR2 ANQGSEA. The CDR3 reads CSVARSYNEQFF. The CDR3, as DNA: TGCAGCGTTGCGCGGTCTTACAATGAGCAGTTCTTC.

The CDR3: CASSTPGGRQFF. CDR3 nucleotides: TGTGCCAGCAGTACCCCGGGGGGGAGGCAGTTCTTC. The chain joins TRBV6-6 to TRBJ2-1, with TRBD2 identical over 8 bases. The CDR3 sequence is 12 residues long. CDR1 is MNHNY, CDR2 SVGAGI, per germline (reference sequence). Trimming removed 5 bases from V and 12 bases from J; junction bases left unmatched: 6.

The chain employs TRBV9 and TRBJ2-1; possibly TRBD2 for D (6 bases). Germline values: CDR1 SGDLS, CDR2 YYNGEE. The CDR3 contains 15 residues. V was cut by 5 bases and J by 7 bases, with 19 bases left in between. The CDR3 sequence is CASRRGGKGWNEQFF. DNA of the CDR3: TGTGCCAGCAGACGGGGCGGGAAAGGTTGGAATGAGCAGTTCTTC.

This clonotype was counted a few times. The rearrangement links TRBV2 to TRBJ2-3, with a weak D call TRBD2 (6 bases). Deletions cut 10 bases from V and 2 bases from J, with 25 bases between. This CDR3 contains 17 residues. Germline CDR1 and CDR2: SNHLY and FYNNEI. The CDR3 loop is CATSKAGQVFSTDTQYF. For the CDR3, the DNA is TGTGCCACCTCCAAAGCGGGCCAGGTATTTTCCACAGATACGCAGTATTTT.

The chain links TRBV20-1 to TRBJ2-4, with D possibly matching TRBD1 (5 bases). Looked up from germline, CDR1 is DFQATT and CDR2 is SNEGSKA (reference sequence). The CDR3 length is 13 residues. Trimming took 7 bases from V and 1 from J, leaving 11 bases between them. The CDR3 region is CSVTSGAKNIQYF. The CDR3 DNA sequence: TGCAGTGTAACCTCAGGGGCCAAAAACATTCAGTACTTC.

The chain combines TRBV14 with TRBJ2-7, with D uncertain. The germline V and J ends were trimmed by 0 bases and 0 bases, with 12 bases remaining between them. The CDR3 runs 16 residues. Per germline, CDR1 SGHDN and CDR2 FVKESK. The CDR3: CASSQDWGTTSYEQYF. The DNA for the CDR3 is TGTGCCAGCAGCCAAGATTGGGGTACTACCTCCTACGAGCAGTACTTC.

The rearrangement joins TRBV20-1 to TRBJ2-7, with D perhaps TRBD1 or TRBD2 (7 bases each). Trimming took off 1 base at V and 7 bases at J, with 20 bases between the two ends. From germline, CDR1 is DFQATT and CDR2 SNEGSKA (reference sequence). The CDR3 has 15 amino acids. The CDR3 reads CSARGEQGTTSEQYV. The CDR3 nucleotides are TGCAGTGCTAGAGGGGAACAGGGGACTACGAGTGAGCAGTACGTC.

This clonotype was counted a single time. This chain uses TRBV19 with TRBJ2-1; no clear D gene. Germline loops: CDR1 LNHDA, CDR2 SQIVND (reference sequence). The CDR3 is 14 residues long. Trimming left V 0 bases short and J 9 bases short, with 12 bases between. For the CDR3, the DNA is TGTGCCAGTAGTATAGATCCCGGGTTTGGTGAGCAGTTCTTC. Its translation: CASSIDPGFGEQFF. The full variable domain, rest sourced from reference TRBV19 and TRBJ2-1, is DGGITQSPKYLFRKEGQNVTLSCEQNLNHDAMYWYRQDPGQGLRLIYYSQIVNDFQKGDIAEGYSVSREKKESFPLTVTSAQKNPTAFYLCASSIDPGFGEQFFGPGTRLTVL.

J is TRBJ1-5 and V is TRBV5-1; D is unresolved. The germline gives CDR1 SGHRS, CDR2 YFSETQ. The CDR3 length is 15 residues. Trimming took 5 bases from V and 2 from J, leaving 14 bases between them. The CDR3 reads CASRPDPQGNQPQHF. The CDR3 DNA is TGCGCCAGCAGGCCGGACCCCCAGGGCAATCAGCCCCAGCATTTT.

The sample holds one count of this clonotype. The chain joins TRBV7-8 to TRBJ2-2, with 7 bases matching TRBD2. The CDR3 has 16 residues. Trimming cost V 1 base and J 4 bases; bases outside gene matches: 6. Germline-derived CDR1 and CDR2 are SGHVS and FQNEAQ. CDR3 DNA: TGTGCCAGCAGCTTAGAGGCGGGAGAGGGCACCGGGGAGCTGTTTTTT. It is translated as CASSLEAGEGTGELFF.